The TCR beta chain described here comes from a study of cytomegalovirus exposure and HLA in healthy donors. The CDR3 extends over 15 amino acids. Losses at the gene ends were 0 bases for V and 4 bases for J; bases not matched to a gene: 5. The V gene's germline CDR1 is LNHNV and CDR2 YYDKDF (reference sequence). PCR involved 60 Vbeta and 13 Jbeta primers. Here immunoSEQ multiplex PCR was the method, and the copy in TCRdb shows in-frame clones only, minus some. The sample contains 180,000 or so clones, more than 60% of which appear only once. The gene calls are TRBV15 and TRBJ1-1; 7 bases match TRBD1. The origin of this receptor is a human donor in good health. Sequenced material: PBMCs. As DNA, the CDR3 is TGTGCCACCAGCAGAGATAACAGGGGATCCACTGAAGCTTTCTTT. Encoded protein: CATSRDNRGSTEAFF.